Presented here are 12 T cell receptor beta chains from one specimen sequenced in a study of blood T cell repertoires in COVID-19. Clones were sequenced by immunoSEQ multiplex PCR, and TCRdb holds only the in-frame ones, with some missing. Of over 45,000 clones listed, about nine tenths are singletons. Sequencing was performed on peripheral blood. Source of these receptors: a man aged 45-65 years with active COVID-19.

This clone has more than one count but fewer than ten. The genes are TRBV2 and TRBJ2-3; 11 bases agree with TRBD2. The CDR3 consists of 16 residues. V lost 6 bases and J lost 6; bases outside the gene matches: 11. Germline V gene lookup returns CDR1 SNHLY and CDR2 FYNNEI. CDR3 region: CASSEGLAESGDTQYF. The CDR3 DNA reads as TGTGCCAGCAGCGAGGGACTAGCGGAGTCAGGGGATACGCAGTATTTT.

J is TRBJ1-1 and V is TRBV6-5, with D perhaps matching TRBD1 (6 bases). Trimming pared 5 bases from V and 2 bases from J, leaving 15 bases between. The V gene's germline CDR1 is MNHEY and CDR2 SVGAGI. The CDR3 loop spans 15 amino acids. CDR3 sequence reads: CASSRGAGANTEAFF. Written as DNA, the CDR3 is TGTGCCAGCAGTCGAGGCGCAGGGGCCAACACTGAAGCTTTCTTT.

DNA of the CDR3: TGCGCCAGCAGGGTAACCACAGGGGGCAAAGGGGAGCTGTTTTTT. This encodes CASRVTTGGKGELFF. The chain recombines TRBV5-1 with TRBJ2-2; TRBD1 agrees at 9 bases. J was trimmed by 8 bases and V by 5 bases; bases with no gene match: 10. Germline loops: CDR1 SGHRS, CDR2 YFSETQ. The length of the CDR3 is 15 residues. Drawing the rest from reference TRBV5-1 and TRBJ2-2, the complete variable domain is KAGVTQTPRYLIKTRGQQVTLSCSPISGHRSVSWYQQTPGQGLQFLFEYFSETQRNKGNFPGRFSGRQFSNSRSEMNVSTLELGDSALYLCASRVTTGGKGELFFGEGSRLTVL.

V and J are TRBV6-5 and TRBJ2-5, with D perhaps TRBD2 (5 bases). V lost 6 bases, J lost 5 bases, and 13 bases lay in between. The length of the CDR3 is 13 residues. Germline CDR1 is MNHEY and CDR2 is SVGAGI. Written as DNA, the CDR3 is TGTGCCAGCAGGCGCGGCTCGGGGGAGACCCAGTACTTC. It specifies CASRRGSGETQYF.

The CDR3 region has the DNA TGTGCCAGCAGCCCGGGACAGGGGGACAGCAATCAGCCCCAGCATTTT. Amino acids: CASSPGQGDSNQPQHF. The chain employs TRBV6-2 or TRBV6-3 and TRBJ1-5; 11 bases are shared with TRBD1. V trimming: 6 bases; J trimming: 1 base; junction bases outside the gene matches: 5. Germline V gene lookup returns CDR1 MNHEY and CDR2 SVGEGT. The CDR3 is made up of 16 amino acids.

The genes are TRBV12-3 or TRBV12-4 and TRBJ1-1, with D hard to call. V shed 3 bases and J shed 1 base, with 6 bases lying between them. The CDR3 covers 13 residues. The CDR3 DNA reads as TGTGCCAGCAGTTTTAGAGGGAACACTGAAGCTTTCTTT. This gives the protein CASSFRGNTEAFF.

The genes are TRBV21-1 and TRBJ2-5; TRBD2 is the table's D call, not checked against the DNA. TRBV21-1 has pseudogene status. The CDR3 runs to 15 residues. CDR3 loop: CASSSLAGPQETQYF. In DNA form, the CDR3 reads TGTGCCAGCAGCAGCTTAGCGGGGCCCCAAGAGACCCAGTACTTC.

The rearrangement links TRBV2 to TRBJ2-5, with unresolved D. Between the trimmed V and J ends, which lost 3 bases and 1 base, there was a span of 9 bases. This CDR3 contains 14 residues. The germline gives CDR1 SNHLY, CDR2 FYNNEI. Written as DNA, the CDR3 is TGTGCCAGCAGTGATCCGCCAGTCCAAGAGACCCAGTACTTC. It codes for CASSDPPVQETQYF. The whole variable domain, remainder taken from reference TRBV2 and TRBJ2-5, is EPEVTQTPSHQVTQMGQEVILRCVPISNHLYFYWYRQILGQKVEFLVSFYNNEISEKSEIFDDQFSVERPDGSNFTLKIRSTKLEDSAMYFCASSDPPVQETQYFGPGTRLLVL.

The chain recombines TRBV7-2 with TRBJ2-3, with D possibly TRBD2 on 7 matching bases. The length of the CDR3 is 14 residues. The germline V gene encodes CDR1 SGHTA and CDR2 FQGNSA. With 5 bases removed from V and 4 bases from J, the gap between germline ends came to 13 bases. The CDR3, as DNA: TGTGCCAGCAGCAGGGAGGGGGGGCCAGATACGCAGTATTTT. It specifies CASSREGGPDTQYF.

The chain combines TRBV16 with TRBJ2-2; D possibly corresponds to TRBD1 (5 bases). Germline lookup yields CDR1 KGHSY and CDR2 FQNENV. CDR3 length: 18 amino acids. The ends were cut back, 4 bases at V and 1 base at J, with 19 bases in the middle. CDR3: CASSPHPERQQNTGELFF. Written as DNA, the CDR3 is TGTGCCAGCAGCCCTCACCCAGAGAGACAGCAGAACACCGGGGAGCTGTTTTTT. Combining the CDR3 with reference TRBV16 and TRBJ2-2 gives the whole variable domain GEEVAQTPKHLVRGEGQKAKLYCAPIKGHSYVFWYQQVLKNEFKFLISFQNENVFDETGMPKERFSAKCLPNSPCSLEIQATKLEDSAVYFCASSPHPERQQNTGELFFGEGSRLTVL.

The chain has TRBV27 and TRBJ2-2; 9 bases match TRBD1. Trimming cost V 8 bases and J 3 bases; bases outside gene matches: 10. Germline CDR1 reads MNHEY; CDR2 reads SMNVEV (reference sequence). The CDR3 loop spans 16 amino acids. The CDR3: CASRVGQGTDTGELFF. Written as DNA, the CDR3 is TGTGCCAGCCGAGTCGGACAGGGGACGGACACCGGGGAGCTGTTTTTT.

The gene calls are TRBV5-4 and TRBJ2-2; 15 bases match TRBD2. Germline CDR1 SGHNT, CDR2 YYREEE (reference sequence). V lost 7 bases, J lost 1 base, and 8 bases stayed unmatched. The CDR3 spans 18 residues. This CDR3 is CASRTGTSGRRNTGELFF. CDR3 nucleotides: TGTGCCAGCCGGACCGGGACTAGCGGGAGGAGGAACACCGGGGAGCTGTTTTTT.